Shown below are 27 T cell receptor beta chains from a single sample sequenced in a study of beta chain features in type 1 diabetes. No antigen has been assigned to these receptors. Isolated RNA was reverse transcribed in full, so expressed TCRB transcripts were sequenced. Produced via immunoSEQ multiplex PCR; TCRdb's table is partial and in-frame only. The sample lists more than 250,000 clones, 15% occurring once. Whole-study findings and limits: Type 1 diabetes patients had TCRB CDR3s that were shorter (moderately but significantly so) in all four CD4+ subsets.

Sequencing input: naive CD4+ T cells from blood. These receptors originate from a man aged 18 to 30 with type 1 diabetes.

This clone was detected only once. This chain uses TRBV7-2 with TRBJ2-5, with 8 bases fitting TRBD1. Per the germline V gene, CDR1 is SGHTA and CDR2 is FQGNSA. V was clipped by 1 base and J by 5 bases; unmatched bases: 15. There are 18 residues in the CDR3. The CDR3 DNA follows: TGTGCCAGCAGCTTAGAGCCTGGACAGGGTAGTTTTAAGGAGACCCAGTACTTC. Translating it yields CASSLEPGQGSFKETQYF.

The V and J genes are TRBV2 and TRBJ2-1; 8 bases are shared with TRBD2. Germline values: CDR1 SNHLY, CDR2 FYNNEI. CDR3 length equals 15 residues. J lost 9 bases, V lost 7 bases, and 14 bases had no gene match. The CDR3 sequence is CASTSGTLRGGEQFF. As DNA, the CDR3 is TGTGCCAGCACATCCGGGACTCTACGGGGGGGTGAGCAGTTCTTC.

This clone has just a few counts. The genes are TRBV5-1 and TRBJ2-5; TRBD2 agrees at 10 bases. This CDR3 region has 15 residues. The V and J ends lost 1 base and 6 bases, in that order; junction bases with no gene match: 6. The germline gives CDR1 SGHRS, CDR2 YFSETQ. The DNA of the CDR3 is TGCGCCAGCAGCTTGCTAGCGGGGGACGGGAAGACCCAGTACTTC. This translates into CASSLLAGDGKTQYF.

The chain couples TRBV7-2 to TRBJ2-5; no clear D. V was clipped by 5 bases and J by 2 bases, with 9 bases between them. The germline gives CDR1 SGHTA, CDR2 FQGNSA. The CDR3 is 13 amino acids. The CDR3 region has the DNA TGTGCCAGCAGCGTCGGGTTTCAAGAGACCCAGTACTTC. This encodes CASSVGFQETQYF.

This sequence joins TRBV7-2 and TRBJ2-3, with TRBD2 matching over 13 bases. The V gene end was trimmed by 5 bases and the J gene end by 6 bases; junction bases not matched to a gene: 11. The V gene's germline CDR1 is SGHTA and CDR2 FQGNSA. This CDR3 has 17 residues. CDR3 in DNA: TGTGCCAGCAGCCCGCGACTAGCGGGAGGACGTCGGGATACGCAGTATTTT. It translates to CASSPRLAGGRRDTQYF.

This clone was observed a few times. CDR3 residues: CASSFLQGGEKLFF. The CDR3 DNA sequence: TGTGCCAGCAGCTTTTTGCAGGGGGGTGAAAAACTGTTTTTT. The rearrangement links TRBV5-6 to TRBJ1-4; 7 bases are shared with TRBD1. The V segment lost 2 bases and the J segment 7 bases; nucleotides outside the gene matches: 5. CDR1 is SGHDT and CDR2 is YYEEEE in the germline V gene. The CDR3 covers 14 residues.

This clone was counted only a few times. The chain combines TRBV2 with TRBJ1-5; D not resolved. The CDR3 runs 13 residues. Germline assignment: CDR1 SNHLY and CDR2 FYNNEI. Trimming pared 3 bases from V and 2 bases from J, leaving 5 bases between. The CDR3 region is CASSEEGNQPQHF. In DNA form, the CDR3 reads TGTGCCAGCAGTGAGGAGGGCAATCAGCCCCAGCATTTT.

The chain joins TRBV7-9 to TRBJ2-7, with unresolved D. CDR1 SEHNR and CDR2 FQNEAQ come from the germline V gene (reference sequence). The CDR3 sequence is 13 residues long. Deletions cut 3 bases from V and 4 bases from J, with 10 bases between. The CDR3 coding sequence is TGTGCCAGCAGCTTGAACAGATTGTACGAGCAGTACTTC. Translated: CASSLNRLYEQYF.

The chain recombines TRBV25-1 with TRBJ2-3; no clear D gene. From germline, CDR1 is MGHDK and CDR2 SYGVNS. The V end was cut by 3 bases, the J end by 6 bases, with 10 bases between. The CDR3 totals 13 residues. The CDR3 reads CASSDTGLDTQYF. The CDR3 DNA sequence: TGTGCCAGCAGTGACACGGGTTTGGATACGCAGTATTTT.

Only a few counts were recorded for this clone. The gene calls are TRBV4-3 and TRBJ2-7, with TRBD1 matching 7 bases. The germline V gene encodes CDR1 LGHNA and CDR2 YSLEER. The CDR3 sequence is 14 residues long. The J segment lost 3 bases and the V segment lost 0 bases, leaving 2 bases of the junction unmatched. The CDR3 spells CASSQDHRGYEQYF. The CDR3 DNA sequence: TGCGCCAGCAGCCAAGACCACAGGGGCTACGAGCAGTACTTC.

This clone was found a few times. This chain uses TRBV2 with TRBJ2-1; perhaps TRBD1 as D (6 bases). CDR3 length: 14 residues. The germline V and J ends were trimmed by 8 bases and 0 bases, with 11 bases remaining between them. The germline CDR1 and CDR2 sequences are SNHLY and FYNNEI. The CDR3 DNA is TGTGCCAGCCGTACAGGGAGCTCCTACAATGAGCAGTTCTTC. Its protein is CASRTGSSYNEQFF. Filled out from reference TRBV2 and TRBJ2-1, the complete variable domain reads EPEVTQTPSHQVTQMGQEVILRCVPISNHLYFYWYRQILGQKVEFLVSFYNNEISEKSEIFDDQFSVERPDGSNFTLKIRSTKLEDSAMYFCASRTGSSYNEQFFGPGTRLTVL.

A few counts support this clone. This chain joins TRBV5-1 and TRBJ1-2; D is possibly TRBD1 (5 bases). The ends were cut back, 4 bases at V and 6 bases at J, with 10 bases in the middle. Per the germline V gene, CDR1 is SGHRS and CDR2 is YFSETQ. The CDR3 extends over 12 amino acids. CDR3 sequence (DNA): TGCGCCAGCAGCATTGACAGCGATGGCTACACCTTC. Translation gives CASSIDSDGYTF.

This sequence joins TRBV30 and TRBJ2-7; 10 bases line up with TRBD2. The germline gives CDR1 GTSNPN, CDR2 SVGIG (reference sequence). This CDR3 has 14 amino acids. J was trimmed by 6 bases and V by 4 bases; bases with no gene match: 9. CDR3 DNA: TGTGCCTGGAATATCCTAGCGGGAGTCAGCGAGCAGTACTTC. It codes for CAWNILAGVSEQYF. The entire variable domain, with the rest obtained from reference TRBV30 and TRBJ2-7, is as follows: SQTIHQWPATLVQPVGSPLSLECTVEGTSNPNLYWYRQAAGRGLQLLFYSVGIGQISSEVPQNLSASRPQDRQFILSSKKLLLSDSGFYLCAWNILAGVSEQYFGPGTRLTVT.

The CDR3 sequence is CASSFGRTSGYNEQFF. The CDR3 region has the DNA TGCGCCAGCAGCTTCGGCCGGACTAGCGGTTACAATGAGCAGTTCTTC. The chain has TRBV5-1 and TRBJ2-1; 10 bases are a match to TRBD2. Germline V gene sequence: CDR1 SGHRS, CDR2 YFSETQ. V lost 2 bases and J lost 4; bases outside the gene matches: 6. This CDR3 region has 16 residues.

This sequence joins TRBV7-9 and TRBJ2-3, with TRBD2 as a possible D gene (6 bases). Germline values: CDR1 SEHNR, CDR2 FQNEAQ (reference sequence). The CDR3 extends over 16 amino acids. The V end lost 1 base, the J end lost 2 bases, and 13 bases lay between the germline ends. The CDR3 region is CASSLGISGNTDTQYF. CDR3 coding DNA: TGTGCCAGCAGCTTAGGTATTAGCGGAAACACAGATACGCAGTATTTT. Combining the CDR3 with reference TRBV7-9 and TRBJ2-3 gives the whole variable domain DTGVSQNPRHKITKRGQNVTFRCDPISEHNRLYWYRQTLGQGPEFLTYFQNEAQLEKSRLLSDRFSAERPKGSFSTLEIQRTEQGDSAMYLCASSLGISGNTDTQYFGPGTRLTVL.

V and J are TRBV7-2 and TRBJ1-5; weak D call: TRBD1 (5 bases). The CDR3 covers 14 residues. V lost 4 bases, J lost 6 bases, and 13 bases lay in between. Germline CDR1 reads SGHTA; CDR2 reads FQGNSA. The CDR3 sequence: CASSSRGGGQPQHF. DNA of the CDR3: TGTGCCAGCAGCTCCCGGGGGGGAGGTCAGCCCCAGCATTTT. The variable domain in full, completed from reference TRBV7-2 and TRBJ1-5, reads GAGVSQSPSNKVTEKGKDVELRCDPISGHTALYWYRQSLGQGLEFLIYFQGNSAPDKSGLPSDRFSAERTGGSVSTLTIQRTQQEDSAVYLCASSSRGGGQPQHFGDGTRLSIL.

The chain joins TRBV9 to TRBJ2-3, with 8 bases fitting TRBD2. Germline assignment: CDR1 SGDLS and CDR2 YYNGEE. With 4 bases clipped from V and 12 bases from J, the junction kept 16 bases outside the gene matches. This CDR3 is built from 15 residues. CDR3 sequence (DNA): TGTGCCAGCAGCCCCCGCGAATTAGCGGGACGTCCTCAGTATTTT. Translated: CASSPRELAGRPQYF.

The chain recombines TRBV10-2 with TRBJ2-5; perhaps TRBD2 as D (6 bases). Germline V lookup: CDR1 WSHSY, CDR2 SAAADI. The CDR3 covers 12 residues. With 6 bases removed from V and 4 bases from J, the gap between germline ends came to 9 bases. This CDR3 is CASRDYRETQYF. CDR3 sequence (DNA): TGCGCCAGCAGGGACTACCGAGAGACCCAGTACTTC.

Written as DNA, the CDR3 is TGTGCCCTTAAGAGGGCGGGTACCTACGAGCAGTACTTC. Its translation is CALKRAGTYEQYF. This rearrangement joins TRBV30 to TRBJ2-7; D is perhaps TRBD2 (5 bases). CDR3 length: 13 residues. CDR1 and CDR2 (germline): GTSNPN, SVGIG (reference sequence). V lost 8 bases and J 2 bases, leaving 16 bases between the germline ends.

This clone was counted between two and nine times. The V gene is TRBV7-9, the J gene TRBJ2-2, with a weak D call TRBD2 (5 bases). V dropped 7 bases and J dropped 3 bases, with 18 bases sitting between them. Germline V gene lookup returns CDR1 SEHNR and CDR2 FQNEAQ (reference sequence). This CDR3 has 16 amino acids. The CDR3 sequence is CASKELKGVDTGELFF. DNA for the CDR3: TGTGCCAGCAAGGAACTCAAGGGAGTCGACACCGGGGAGCTGTTTTTT. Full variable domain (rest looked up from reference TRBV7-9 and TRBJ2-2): DTGVSQNPRHKITKRGQNVTFRCDPISEHNRLYWYRQTLGQGPEFLTYFQNEAQLEKSRLLSDRFSAERPKGSFSTLEIQRTEQGDSAMYLCASKELKGVDTGELFFGEGSRLTVL.

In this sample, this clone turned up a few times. CDR3 region: CASSLRGLLGTQYF. As DNA, the CDR3 is TGCGCCAGCAGCCTTCGGGGACTACTGGGGACCCAGTACTTC. This chain links TRBV4-1 with TRBJ2-5; 7 nucleotides agree with TRBD2. The germline V gene encodes CDR1 MGHRA and CDR2 YSYEKL. CDR3 length equals 14 residues. V lost 4 bases and J lost 7; bases outside the gene matches: 9.

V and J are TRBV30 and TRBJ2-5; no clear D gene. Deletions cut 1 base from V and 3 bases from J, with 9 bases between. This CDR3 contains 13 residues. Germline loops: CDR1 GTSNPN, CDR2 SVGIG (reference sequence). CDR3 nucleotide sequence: TGTGCCTGGAGTGCAGGTACGAAAGAGACCCAGTACTTC. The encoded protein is CAWSAGTKETQYF.

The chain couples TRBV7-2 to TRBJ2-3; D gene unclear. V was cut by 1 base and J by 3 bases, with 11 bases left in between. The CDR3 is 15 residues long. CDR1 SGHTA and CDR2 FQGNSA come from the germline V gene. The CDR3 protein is CASSLVVASTDTQYF. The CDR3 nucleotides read TGTGCCAGCAGCTTAGTAGTAGCCAGTACAGATACGCAGTATTTT. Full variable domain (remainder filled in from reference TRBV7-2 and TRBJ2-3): GAGVSQSPSNKVTEKGKDVELRCDPISGHTALYWYRQSLGQGLEFLIYFQGNSAPDKSGLPSDRFSAERTGGSVSTLTIQRTQQEDSAVYLCASSLVVASTDTQYFGPGTRLTVL.

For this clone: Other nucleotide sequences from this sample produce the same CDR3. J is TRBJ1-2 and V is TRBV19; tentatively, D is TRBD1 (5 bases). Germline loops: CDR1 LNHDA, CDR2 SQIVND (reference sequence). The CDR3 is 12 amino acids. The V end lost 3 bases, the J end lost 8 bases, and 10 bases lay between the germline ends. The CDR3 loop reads CASSIAGNGYTF. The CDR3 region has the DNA TGTGCCAGTAGTATTGCAGGGAACGGCTACACCTTC.

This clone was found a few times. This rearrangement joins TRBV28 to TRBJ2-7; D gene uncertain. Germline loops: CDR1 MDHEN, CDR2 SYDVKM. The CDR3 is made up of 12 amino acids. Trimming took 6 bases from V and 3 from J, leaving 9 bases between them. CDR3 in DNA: TGTGCCAGCAGCCCCGCCGGCTACGAGCAGTACTTC. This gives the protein CASSPAGYEQYF.

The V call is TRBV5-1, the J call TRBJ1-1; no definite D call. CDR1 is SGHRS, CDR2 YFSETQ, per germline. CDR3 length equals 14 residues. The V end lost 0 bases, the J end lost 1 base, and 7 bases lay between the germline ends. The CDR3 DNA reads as TGCGCCAGCAGCTTGGGCAGTGCGAACACTGAAGCTTTCTTT. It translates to CASSLGSANTEAFF.

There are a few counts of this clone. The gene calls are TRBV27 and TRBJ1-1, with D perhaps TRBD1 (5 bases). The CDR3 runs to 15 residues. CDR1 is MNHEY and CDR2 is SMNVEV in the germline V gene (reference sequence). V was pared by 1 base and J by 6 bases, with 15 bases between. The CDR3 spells CASSLWRGQAAEAFF. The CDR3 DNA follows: TGTGCCAGCAGTTTATGGAGGGGCCAGGCAGCTGAAGCTTTCTTT.